The rows below give T cell receptor beta chains drawn from one sample of a study of shared T cell receptors in the human thymus. Clones were read by immunoSEQ multiplex PCR, and TCRdb kept only the in-frame ones, dropping some. The repertoire holds hundreds of thousands of clones, with approximately 87% as singletons. The sample also formed part of further work on human thymus T cells.

Input material: thymocytes. The receptors were gathered from a boy under two years old with a congenital heart defect. Both conserved end residues are part of each CDR3. A D gene is named only where the DNA matches it firmly. Clone sizes are given selectively: once, few, many, or a class where the clone is expanded.

clone size	V gene	D gene	J gene	CDR3 DNA	CDR3 protein
-	TRBV4-3	-	TRBJ2-2	TGCGCCAGCAGCCAAGACGGCGGCGGGGTGGCCGGGGAGCTGTTTTTT	CASSQDGGGVAGELFF
-	TRBV5-4	TRBD2	TRBJ2-7	TGTGCCAGCAGCCCCGGGACTAGCGGGAGGGGAAGGATTGCCGAGCAGTACTTC	CASSPGTSGRGRIAEQYF
-	TRBV2	-	TRBJ1-4	TGTGCCAGCAGAGCCAACAGGCCGATGAGAACTAATGAAAAACTGTTTTTT	CASRANRPMRTNEKLFF
-	TRBV6-1	-	TRBJ2-7	TGTGCCAGCAGTACGGGACAAAGTTCCTACGAGCAGTACTTC	CASSTGQSSYEQYF
-	TRBV29-1	TRBD2	TRBJ2-3	TGCAGCGGCGAAGATCGGGCGGGAGGGGGAGATACGCAGTATTTT	CSGEDRAGGGDTQYF
-	TRBV7-2	TRBD2	TRBJ2-5	TGTGCCAGCAGCTTAGCACTAGCGGCTAGCGGGAGTTGGCGGGTGACCCAGTACTTC	CASSLALAASGSWRVTQYF
-	TRBV10-3	-	TRBJ2-1	TGTGCCATCAATGCCCGGGGTCCCTACAATGAGCAGTTCTTC	CAINARGPYNEQFF
-	TRBV7-2	TRBD1	TRBJ2-5	TGTGCCAGCAGCCCCGGGACAGAACTTTTGGAGACCCAGTACTTC	CASSPGTELLETQYF
-	TRBV4-1	-	TRBJ1-5	TGCGCCAGCAGCCAAGGGCCCAGTAGCAATCAGCCCCAGCATTTT	CASSQGPSSNQPQHF
-	TRBV5-4	TRBD2	TRBJ2-1	TGCGCCAGCAGTTTTAGCGGGAGGTCGATCAATGAGCAGTTCTTC	CASSFSGRSINEQFF
-	TRBV4-2	TRBD2	TRBJ2-7	TGTGCCAGCAGCCAAGATTGGCTAGCGGGAGGGGAGCAGTACTTC	CASSQDWLAGGEQYF
-	TRBV5-1	TRBD2	TRBJ2-1	TGCGCCAGCAGCTTTTGGACTAGCGGGGAGAGTGAGCAGTTCTTC	CASSFWTSGESEQFF
-	TRBV4-1	TRBD2	TRBJ2-3	TGCGCCAGCAGCCAAGAGAGCGGGAGGCCCCCGACAGATACGCAGTATTTT	CASSQESGRPPTDTQYF
few	TRBV6-1	TRBD2	TRBJ2-7	TGTGCCAGCGGTCAAGGGGCGGGAGGACCGTGCGAGCAGTACTTC	CASGQGAGGPCEQYF
-	TRBV18	-	TRBJ2-1	TGTGCCAGCTCACCAGGGCCCTACAATGAGCAGTTCTTC	CASSPGPYNEQFF
-	TRBV15	TRBD2	TRBJ2-7	TGTGCCACCAGCAGGGCACCGGGACTAGCGGGAGGATCCTACGAGCAGTACTTC	CATSRAPGLAGGSYEQYF
few	TRBV27	-	TRBJ2-5	TGTGCCAGCAGTTCCAGGGAGACCCAGTACTTC	CASSSRETQYF
-	TRBV7-9	-	TRBJ2-7	TGTGCCAGCAGCTCCCACGGAGGATCGGGGATATACGAGCAGTACTTC	CASSSHGGSGIYEQYF
-	TRBV19	TRBD1	TRBJ1-5	TGTGCCAGTAGTATGGACAGGCGCAATCAGCCCCAGCATTTT	CASSMDRRNQPQHF
once	TRBV30	TRBD1	TRBJ2-7	TGTGCCTGGAGGACAGGGGGCGCTTGGTACGAGCAGTACTTC	CAWRTGGAWYEQYF
-	TRBV10-2	-	TRBJ2-6	TGCGCCAGCAGTCGGGACAAGGGCTCTGGGGCCAACGTCCTGACTTTC	CASSRDKGSGANVLTF
-	TRBV11-2	-	TRBJ2-1	TGTGCCAGCAGCTTCAAGAGCGGTCTAACCTACAATGAGCAGTTCTTC	CASSFKSGLTYNEQFF
-	TRBV7-9	-	TRBJ1-4	TGTGCCAGCAGCTTAGGTAGCGGTGGACTCAATGAAAAACTGTTTTTT	CASSLGSGGLNEKLFF
-	TRBV28	-	TRBJ1-3	TGTGCCAGCAGTTCCGACTCAAAATCTGGAAACACCATATATTTT	CASSSDSKSGNTIYF
-	TRBV27	TRBD2	TRBJ2-3	TGTGCCAGCAGTCCCCAACAAGCGGGAGGCAGCACAGATACGCAGTATTTT	CASSPQQAGGSTDTQYF
few	TRBV5-6	TRBD1	TRBJ2-7	TGTGCCAGCAGCTTCTGGGACAGGGGCTCCTACGAGCAGTACTTC	CASSFWDRGSYEQYF
-	TRBV5-6	-	TRBJ1-3	TGTGCCAGCAGCCCCCCCCAACAGCGAAACACCATATATTTT	CASSPPQQRNTIYF
-	TRBV6-4	-	TRBJ2-7	TGTGCCAGCACCCCGCGGCTTTCTCCGCAGTACTTC	CASTPRLSPQYF
-	TRBV25-1	-	TRBJ2-1	TGTGCCAGCAGTGAGGGGACTCTGGAGGCGAGCTCCTACAATGAGCAGTTCTTC	CASSEGTLEASSYNEQFF
-	TRBV25-1	TRBD1	TRBJ2-1	TGTGCCAGCAGCACCGGGACAGGGTTACCCAGCTCCTACAATGAGCAGTTCTTC	CASSTGTGLPSSYNEQFF
-	TRBV7-9	TRBD1	TRBJ2-4	TGTGCCAGCAGCTCCCCGGACAGGGAAGGCAAAAACATTCAGTACTTC	CASSSPDREGKNIQYF
-	TRBV7-6	-	TRBJ1-5	TGTGCCAGCAGCCCCCGGGGGGCCTCTGGGCCCCAGCATTTT	CASSPRGASGPQHF
-	TRBV12-5	-	TRBJ2-2	TGTGCTAGTGGCCGACAAGACACCGGGGAGCTGTTTTTT	CASGRQDTGELFF
-	TRBV28	TRBD2	TRBJ2-1	TGTGCCAGCAGTGGGACTACCCTCTACAATGAGCAGTTCTTC	CASSGTTLYNEQFF
-	TRBV25-1	-	TRBJ1-2	TGTGCCAGCAGTGCCGAGCCCGTTCTAGATGGCTACACCTTC	CASSAEPVLDGYTF
once	TRBV4-1	TRBD2	TRBJ2-1	TGCGCCAGCAGCCAAGGTGGTGGGGGGGAGGGCCTTCTCAATGAGCAGTTCTTC	CASSQGGGGEGLLNEQFF
-	TRBV19	TRBD1	TRBJ2-7	TGTGCCAGTAGTCCCACCCCGGGACAGGGGTTGTACTTC	CASSPTPGQGLYF
-	TRBV6-5	-	TRBJ2-7	TGTGCCAGCAGTACCGGTGACAGCTCCTACGAGCAGTACTTC	CASSTGDSSYEQYF
-	TRBV6-5	-	TRBJ1-5	TGTGCCAGCAGCGAAATCTCGGGTGAGCCCCAGCATTTT	CASSEISGEPQHF
-	TRBV14	-	TRBJ2-2	TGTGCCAGCAGCCAAGATAGGGCGGAGGACGGGGAGCTGTTTTTT	CASSQDRAEDGELFF
few	TRBV7-7	-	TRBJ1-1	TGTGCCAGCAGCTCAACAGTGAACACTGAAGCTTTCTTT	CASSSTVNTEAFF
-	TRBV28	-	TRBJ2-7	TGTGCCAGCAGTTTAGGGAGACTAGGTCCCCCCTACGAGCAGTACTTC	CASSLGRLGPPYEQYF
-	TRBV7-9	TRBD2	TRBJ2-5	TGTGCCAGCAAAGGGACTAGCGGGAGACGAGAGACCCAGTACTTC	CASKGTSGRRETQYF
-	TRBV7-7	-	TRBJ2-2	TGTGCCAGCAGCTTAGTATCCGGGTTGAACACCGGGGAGCTGTTTTTT	CASSLVSGLNTGELFF
-	TRBV6-5	-	TRBJ1-4	TGTGCCAGCAGTTACAAAGCCTCATATGAAAAACTGTTTTTT	CASSYKASYEKLFF
-	TRBV7-6	-	TRBJ2-1	TGTGCCAGCAGCTTAGCGGAGAATCGCTCCTACAATGAGCAGTTCTTC	CASSLAENRSYNEQFF